The clone carrying this TCR beta chain is a singleton in its sample. Its antigen is not identified. The source of the sample is a study of CD4 T cells in relation to SARS-CoV-2 and coronaviruses. About the study: PBMCs were cultured with antigen for roughly 9 days before TCR beta sequencing. General study points: Pre-pandemic and post-infection samples never came from the same donor.

Before the COVID-19 pandemic, during about 2011-2019, CD4+ T cells were taken from unexposed donors. CD4+ T cells were isolated from the cells after about ten days of culture. Half the medium was replaced with IL-2 medium on days 3 and 7. Produced via immunoSEQ multiplex PCR; TCRdb's table is partial and in-frame only. In the table there are 15,000 to 18,000 clones, 76% of which are singletons. Trimming removed 2 bases from V and 4 bases from J, with 10 bases in between. The CDR3 is 14 amino acids. Per germline, CDR1 KGHDR and CDR2 SFDVKD. This chain connects TRBV24-1 to TRBJ1-2; D is uncertain. The source of this sequence is a human donor in good health. The specimen was CD4+ T cells from PBMCs, cultured in vitro. The CDR3 is CATSDSGRIYGYTF. As DNA, the CDR3 is TGTGCCACCAGTGATTCCGGACGGATCTATGGCTACACCTTC.